The 29 T cell receptor beta chains listed next were all sequenced from one sample in a study of tumor and adjacent non-tumor tissue in lung cancer. Three rounds of nested PCR, following a modified ARM-PCR protocol, produced the TCRbeta library. TCRdb re-called the multiplex PCR reads with MiXCR, one entry per CDR3 protein. This table holds 200,000 to 250,000 distinct CDR3 sequences, roughly 70% found once. This sample's RNA came from whole unsorted tissue. The material sequenced was lung tumor tissue. The origin of the receptors is a man aged 55 to 70 with non-small cell lung cancer.

The V and J genes are TRBV7-2 and TRBJ2-3, with D unresolved. Trimming took 5 bases from V and 0 from J, leaving 12 bases between them. CDR1 is SGHTA, CDR2 FQGNSA, per germline. CDR3 length: 15 amino acids. The CDR3 nucleotides read TGTGCCAGCAGCCGACTTACGGTTAGCACAGATACGCAGTATTTT. Protein: CASSRLTVSTDTQYF.

A remark on this clonotype: This may arise from a read error, as a much more abundant clone is one base away. DNA of the CDR3: TGTGCCAGCAGTTCCACCTGGGGACTACATATTGGGGGGAATGAGCAGTCCTTC. Amino acids: CASSSTWGLHIGGNEQSF. The chain uses TRBV6-5 and TRBJ2-1; 7 bases align to TRBD2. Germline CDR1 is MNHEY and CDR2 is SVGAGI. The CDR3 is 18 amino acids.

This clonotype was counted once. This sequence joins TRBV20-1 and TRBJ1-6; possibly TRBD1 for D (5 bases). This CDR3 is built from 15 residues. CDR1 and CDR2 from the germline V gene are DFQATT and SNEGSKA (reference sequence). Trimming took off 7 bases at V and 2 bases at J, with 15 bases between the two ends. CDR3 nucleotides: TGCAGTGTAGGGGCGGTGACACCCTATAATTCACCCCTCCACTTT. Translating gives CSVGAVTPYNSPLHF.

About this clonotype itself: The conserved phenylalanine or tryptophan is not found at the CDR3 terminus, so this likely reflects a read error. Because the CDR3's place on the DNA is in doubt, the DNA is left out and the CDR3 is given as listed by TCRdb. The V call is TRBV11-2, the J call TRBJ1-3; the listed D gene, TRBD1, was not tested against the DNA. Germline CDR1 is SGHAT and CDR2 is FQNNGV. From its first to its last residue, the CDR3 has 16 amino acids. The chain's CDR3 is CASSEQGSSSGNTLYL.

The V and J genes are TRBV11-3 and TRBJ2-2, with D possibly matching TRBD1 (6 bases). CDR1 and CDR2 (germline): SGHNT, YENEEA. Trimming cost V 7 bases and J 7 bases, with 13 bases left between them. This CDR3 region has 13 residues. CDR3 in amino acids: CASKSPGDGELFF. The CDR3, as DNA: TGTGCCAGCAAATCACCAGGGGACGGGGAGCTGTTTTTT. Looking up the rest from reference TRBV11-3 and TRBJ2-2 gives the full variable domain: EAGVVQSPRYKIIEKKQPVAFWCNPISGHNTLYWYLQNLGQGPELLIRYENEEAVDDSQLPKDRFSAERLKGVDSTLKIQPAELGDSAVYLCASKSPGDGELFFGEGSRLTVL.

As regards this clonotype: At one end, the junction sequence differs from germline, possibly due to a read error. This sequence joins TRBV20-1 and TRBJ2-3, with D perhaps TRBD1 (6 bases). CDR3 length equals 15 residues. Germline-derived CDR1 and CDR2 are DFQATT and SNEGSKA (reference sequence). The CDR3 bases are TGCAGTGCTAGGACCACGGGACACGGCAAAGATACGCAGTATTTC. Translating it yields CSARTTGHGKDTQYF.

About this clonotype: A read error may explain this, as a much larger clone is one base away. The chain employs TRBV11-2 and TRBJ2-7, with a weak D call TRBD1 (5 bases). Germline assignment: CDR1 SGHAT and CDR2 FQNNGV. The CDR3 totals 17 residues. CDR3 coding DNA: TGTGCCAGCAGCTTAGAGTTCAGCGCCCTTAAGGGGTACGGGCAGTACTTC. Its translation: CASSLEFSALKGYGQYF.

A few counts support this clonotype. The chain carries TRBV4-1 and TRBJ1-5; D ambiguous. CDR1 and CDR2 from the germline V gene are MGHRA and YSYEKL. V was clipped by 0 bases and J by 6 bases, with 6 bases between them. This CDR3 has 13 amino acids. The CDR3 region has the DNA TGCGCCAGCAGCCAAGATCAGGTTCAGCCCCAGCATTTT. Encoded protein: CASSQDQVQPQHF.

This rearrangement joins TRBV20-1 to TRBJ2-3; 8 bases map to TRBD1. The V gene's germline CDR1 is DFQATT and CDR2 SNEGSKA (reference sequence). There are 17 residues in the CDR3. The trim removed 0 bases at V and 3 bases at J, leaving 11 bases unmatched. This chain's CDR3 is CSARDLMGQDVTDTQYF. The DNA for the CDR3 is TGCAGTGCTAGAGATCTCATGGGACAGGATGTTACAGATACGCAGTATTTT.

Note on this clonotype: Since the CDR3 does not end with the conserved phenylalanine or tryptophan, this likely comes from a read error. V usage is TRBV12-3 or TRBV12-4 and J usage is TRBJ2-2; 7 positions match TRBD1. V was pared by 3 bases and J by 5 bases, with 6 bases of the junction left unmatched. This CDR3 has 15 amino acids. CDR3 nucleotide sequence: TGTGCCAGCAGTTTCCGGCAGGGGGATACCGGGGAGCTGTTTTCT. Its translation: CASSFRQGDTGELFS.

Regarding this clonotype: This may come from a read error, since a much larger clone is one base off. The chain joins TRBV12-3 or TRBV12-4 to TRBJ1-5; D remains unclear. The CDR3 has 13 residues. This CDR3 is CAISLKGEQPQHF. As DNA, the CDR3 is TGTGCCATCAGTTTAAAAGGAGAACAGCCCCAGCATTTT.

The chain carries TRBV20-1 and TRBJ2-1, with a possible D match to TRBD2 (6 bases). The V end lost 0 bases, the J end lost 9 bases, and 21 bases lay between the germline ends. The CDR3 runs 16 residues. The germline gives CDR1 DFQATT, CDR2 SNEGSKA (reference sequence). The CDR3 nucleotides read TGCAGTGCTAGAGATCATATGGCGGGATATGACAGTGAGCAGTTCTTC. This gives the protein CSARDHMAGYDSEQFF.

This clonotype was seen a handful of times. This chain links TRBV20-1 with TRBJ2-2; D possibly corresponds to TRBD1 (6 bases). Trimming left V 6 bases short and J 1 base short, with 12 bases between. The length of the CDR3 is 14 residues. From germline, CDR1 is DFQATT and CDR2 SNEGSKA (reference sequence). The CDR3 DNA is TGCAGTGCACCACAGGGTCAGAACACCGGGGAGCTGTTTTTT. Amino acid sequence: CSAPQGQNTGELFF.

This clonotype was seen once. The CDR3 end shows no conserved phenylalanine or tryptophan, and so a read error is likely. The chain combines TRBV6-6 with TRBJ2-7, with TRBD1 as a possible D gene (6 bases). Germline CDR1 MNHNY, CDR2 SVGAGI (reference sequence). The CDR3 is made up of 17 amino acids. CDR3 amino acids: CAISYGPAQGQGYEQYL. The CDR3 DNA reads as TGTGCCATCAGTTACGGGCCCGCGCAGGGACAAGGCTACGAGCAGTACTTA.

As for this clonotype: Mismatch with germline at one junction end may stem from a read error. This chain links TRBV6-1 with TRBJ1-6; D is undetermined. CDR3 length: 14 amino acids. Per germline, CDR1 MNHNS and CDR2 SASEGT. CDR3 bases: TGTGCCAGCAGTGAAAATGGTATTTTCTCACTCCTCCACTTT. This encodes CASSENGIFSLLHF.

CDR3: CASRVGLAESTDTQYF. The CDR3 DNA reads TGTGCCAGCAGAGTTGGACTAGCGGAGAGCACAGATACGCAGTATTTT. The chain combines TRBV11-3 with TRBJ2-3; TRBD2 aligns across 10 bases. With 6 bases clipped from V and 0 bases from J, the junction kept 6 bases outside the gene matches. The CDR3 totals 16 residues. Germline assignment: CDR1 SGHNT and CDR2 YENEEA.

CDR3 bases: TGCGCCAGCAGCACGCTAGCGGGAGGGCCCGACGCCGAGGAGCTGTTTTTT. Protein product: CASSTLAGGPDAEELFF. The chain has TRBV5-1 and TRBJ2-2, with 12 positions matching TRBD2. The CDR3 spans 17 residues. Trimming cost V 4 bases and J 10 bases; bases outside gene matches: 14. The germline gives CDR1 SGHRS, CDR2 YFSETQ.

This clonotype was recorded many times. CDR3: CASSYLVGETQYF. The DNA for the CDR3 is TGTGCCAGCAGTTATCTGGTCGGGGAGACCCAGTACTTC. The chain couples TRBV6-5 to TRBJ2-5; D gene ambiguous. V was clipped by 3 bases and J by 5 bases, with 10 bases between them. The CDR3 is made up of 13 amino acids. Per germline, CDR1 MNHEY and CDR2 SVGAGI.

Ten or more counts support this clonotype. The J gene is TRBJ2-3, the V gene TRBV12-3 or TRBV12-4, with unresolved D. V was pared by 6 bases and J by 15 bases, with 22 bases between. The CDR3 consists of 13 residues. CDR3 sequence reads: CASRPAVGWTSYF. CDR3 coding DNA: TGTGCCAGCAGACCGGCAGTGGGGTGGACGTCTTATTTT.

This clonotype was observed a single time. The junction and the germline gene differ at one end; a read error may be behind it. The chain links TRBV20-1 to TRBJ2-1; D is possibly TRBD1 (5 bases). CDR3 length: 13 residues. From germline, CDR1 is DFQATT and CDR2 SNEGSKA (reference sequence). CDR3 nucleotide sequence: TGCGGTGCAGGGATACCTGGGAAAAATGAGCAGTTCTTC. This translates into CGAGIPGKNEQFF.

As concerns this clonotype: A read error is possible here, since a much larger clone lies one base away. This rearrangement joins TRBV20-1 to TRBJ1-2; D ambiguous. Germline V gene sequence: CDR1 DFQATT, CDR2 SNEGSKA (reference sequence). The CDR3 contains 12 residues. Deletions cut 0 bases from V and 8 bases from J, with 10 bases between. CDR3 bases: TGCAGTGCTAGAGAGTGGGGAGCCGGCTACACCTTC. Its translation: CSAREWGAGYTF.

As regards this clonotype: This may come from a read error, since a much larger clone is one base off. DNA for the CDR3: TGTGCCCGCGATGAGGGAGGCACAGATACGCAGTATTTT. It encodes CARDEGGTDTQYF. The chain links TRBV6-1 to TRBJ2-3; TRBD2 might be the D (5 bases). V lost 11 bases and J 1 base, leaving 13 bases between the germline ends. The germline V gene has CDR1 MNHNS and CDR2 SASEGT. This CDR3 has 13 amino acids.

This clonotype was seen a single time. Its ends do not fully match the called genes, so a read error is possible. The chain employs TRBV5-4 and TRBJ2-5, with a tentative D call TRBD1 (5 bases). Germline values: CDR1 SGHNT, CDR2 YYREEE (reference sequence). The CDR3 loop spans 15 amino acids. For the CDR3, the DNA is TGTGTCAGCAGCTCTGACAAAGGGGTCAAGGAGACCCAGTACTTC. Protein sequence: CVSSSDKGVKETQYF.

A word on this clonotype: This sequence may be a read error, since a much larger clone differs from it by one base. V usage is TRBV7-2 and J usage is TRBJ2-5; 10 bases map to TRBD2. CDR3 length equals 15 residues. The germline V gene encodes CDR1 SGHTA and CDR2 FQGNSA. The CDR3 loop reads CASSFLAGAQKTQYF. As DNA, the CDR3 is TGTGCCAGCAGCTTTCTAGCGGGAGCCCAAAAGACCCAGTACTTC.

This clonotype appeared once. The V and J genes are TRBV4-3 and TRBJ2-3, with 8 bases identical to TRBD2. This CDR3 has 16 residues. V dropped 7 bases and J dropped 3; count of bases not matched to a gene: 12. CDR1 and CDR2 from the germline V gene are LGHNA and YSLEER. In DNA, the CDR3 is TGCGCCAGCAACCATAAACTAGCGGAGTTGACAGATACGCAGTATTTT. Translating gives CASNHKLAELTDTQYF.

This clonotype was found once. The rearrangement uses TRBV5-1 and TRBJ2-7; 8 positions match TRBD2. The CDR3 totals 15 residues. With 6 bases clipped from V and 2 bases from J, the junction kept 10 bases outside the gene matches. CDR1 and CDR2 (germline): SGHRS, YFSETQ. The CDR3 DNA reads TGCGCCAGCAACTGGGCAACGGGAGGGCCCTACGAGCAGTACTTC. It translates to CASNWATGGPYEQYF.

About this clonotype itself: Possible read error: a much larger clone is one base away. The chain employs TRBV20-1 and TRBJ1-3; D may be TRBD1 (5 bases). The CDR3 length is 15 residues. CDR1 and CDR2 from the germline V gene are DFQATT and SNEGSKA (reference sequence). Trimming pared 1 base from V and 1 base from J, leaving 11 bases between. DNA for the CDR3: TGCAGTGCTAGAGTGACAGCGGCATCTGGAAACACCATATATTTT. Translation gives CSARVTAASGNTIYF.

This clonotype came up a few times. The chain combines TRBV11-2 with TRBJ2-7; tentatively, D is TRBD2 (6 bases). CDR3 length: 12 amino acids. Germline lookup yields CDR1 SGHAT and CDR2 FQNNGV. V was pared by 6 bases and J by 7 bases, with 13 bases between. In nucleotides, the CDR3 is TGTGCCAGCAGTCCTACCCGGGGGGAGCAGTACTTC. Translated: CASSPTRGEQYF.

This clonotype was detected a few times. This could be a read error, since a much larger clone is one nucleotide away. The chain links TRBV11-2 to TRBJ2-5, with D possibly being TRBD1 (7 bases). This CDR3 has 15 residues. The germline CDR1 and CDR2 sequences are SGHAT and FQNNGV. CDR3 sequence: CASSLVGTVAETRYF. The CDR3 DNA sequence: TGTGCCAGCAGCTTAGTCGGGACAGTAGCGGAGACCCGGTACTTC.